This TCR beta chain was documented in a study of T-cell memory formation after mild COVID-19. Study-wide results and caveats: Contracting CD8+ clones were enriched in EMRA, CD4+ mainly in CM and EM. Some clones that responded turned up in pre-infection memory, which suggests that cross-reactive memory joined in. From day 15 to 85, contracting clones were balanced between CD4 and CD8, whereas later expanders leaned toward CD4+.

TCRdb recomputed calls from the 5' RACE reads with MiXCR, one row per CDR3 protein. The sample carries over 300,000 distinct CDR3 sequences, around a fifth recorded once. This clonotype was observed a handful of times. The antigen remains undetermined. The V end was cut by 2 bases, the J end by 4 bases, with 13 bases between. CDR1 is SGHTA, CDR2 FQGTGA, per germline. CDR3 length: 15 amino acids. The V and J genes are TRBV7-3 and TRBJ2-3; the D gene is possibly TRBD2 (5 bases). The sequence derives from a man between 18 and 35 years old who had mild COVID-19 (a few samples of this study predate the infection). Cell type and time point are not known. The specimen was PBMCs or a T cell subset sorted from them (not recorded which). CDR3 region: CASSLGLRGADTQYF. The CDR3 nucleotides read TGTGCCAGCAGCTTAGGACTCCGAGGCGCAGATACGCAGTATTTT.